Reported below is one T cell receptor beta chain. Original processing methods: Reference gene primer amplification yielded estimated nucleated cell counts. Generated by immunoSEQ multiplex PCR, the TCRdb table keeps only in-frame clones and is missing some. V, J and clone size derive from that table, while D and trimming were established from the DNA sequence. The sample lists approximately 470,000 clones, approximately 85% occurring once. The sample belongs to a study of blood T cell repertoires in COVID-19. Study-level background: Collection of acute and convalescent COVID-19 samples took place in the United States, Italy and Spain. From T cells, B-cell-depleted T cells, or PBMCs came the material, which was cDNA or gDNA.

Germline V lookup: CDR1 LNHDA, CDR2 SQIVND (reference sequence). The CDR3 totals 14 residues. V dropped 5 bases and J dropped 15 bases, with 23 bases sitting between them. The clonotype comes from a human donor in a cohort sampled during active COVID-19. The V and J genes are TRBV19 and TRBJ2-1; possibly TRBD2 for D (5 bases). Sequencing was carried out using peripheral blood. CDR3: CASSAPPATGDWFF. The CDR3 nucleotides read TGTGCCAGTAGTGCCCCCCCCGCGACCGGGGATTGGTTCTTC.